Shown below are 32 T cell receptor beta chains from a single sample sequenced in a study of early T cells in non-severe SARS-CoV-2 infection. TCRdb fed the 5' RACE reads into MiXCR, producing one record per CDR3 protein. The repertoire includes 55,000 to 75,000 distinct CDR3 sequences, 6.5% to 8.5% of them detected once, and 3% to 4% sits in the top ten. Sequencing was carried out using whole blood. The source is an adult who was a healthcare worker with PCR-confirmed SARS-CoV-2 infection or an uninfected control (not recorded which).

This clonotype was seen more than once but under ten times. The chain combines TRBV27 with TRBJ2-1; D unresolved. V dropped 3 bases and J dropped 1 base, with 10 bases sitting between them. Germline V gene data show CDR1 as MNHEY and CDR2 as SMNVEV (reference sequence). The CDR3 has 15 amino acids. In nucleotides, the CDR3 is TGTGCCAGCAGTTTTAAGACTCTTTCCTACAATGAGCAGTTCTTC. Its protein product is CASSFKTLSYNEQFF.

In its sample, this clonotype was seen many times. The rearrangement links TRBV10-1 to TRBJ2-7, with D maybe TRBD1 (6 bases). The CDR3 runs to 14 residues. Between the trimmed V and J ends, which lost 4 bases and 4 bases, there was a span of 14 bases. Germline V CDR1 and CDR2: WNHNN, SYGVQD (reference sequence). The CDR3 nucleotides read TGCGCCAGCAGTGGGCTGGACAGACCTTACGAGCAGTACTTC. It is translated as CASSGLDRPYEQYF.

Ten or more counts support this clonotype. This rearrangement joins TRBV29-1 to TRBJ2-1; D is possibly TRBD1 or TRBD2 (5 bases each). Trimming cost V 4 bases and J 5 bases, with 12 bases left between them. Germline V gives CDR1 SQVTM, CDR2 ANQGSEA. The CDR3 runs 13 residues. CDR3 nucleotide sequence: TGCAGCGTTGGGGGCGAGCGGAACAATGAGCAGTTCTTC. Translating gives CSVGGERNNEQFF.

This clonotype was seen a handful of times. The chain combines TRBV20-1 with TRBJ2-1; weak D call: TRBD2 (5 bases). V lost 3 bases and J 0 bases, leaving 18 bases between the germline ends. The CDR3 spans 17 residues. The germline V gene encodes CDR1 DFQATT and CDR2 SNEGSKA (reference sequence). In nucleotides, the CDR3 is TGCAGTGCTAGGGACGGACTGGGTCCTAGCTCCTACAATGAGCAGTTCTTC. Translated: CSARDGLGPSSYNEQFF.

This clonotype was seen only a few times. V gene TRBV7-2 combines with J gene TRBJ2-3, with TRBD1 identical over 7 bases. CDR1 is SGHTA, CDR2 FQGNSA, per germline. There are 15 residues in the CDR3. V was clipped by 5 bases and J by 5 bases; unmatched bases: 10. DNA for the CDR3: TGTGCCAGCAGCAGTAGCCCGGGACAGATAGATACGCAGTATTTT. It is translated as CASSSSPGQIDTQYF. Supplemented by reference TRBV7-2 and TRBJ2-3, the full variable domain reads GAGVSQSPSNKVTEKGKDVELRCDPISGHTALYWYRQSLGQGLEFLIYFQGNSAPDKSGLPSDRFSAERTGGSVSTLTIQRTQQEDSAVYLCASSSSPGQIDTQYFGPGTRLTVL.

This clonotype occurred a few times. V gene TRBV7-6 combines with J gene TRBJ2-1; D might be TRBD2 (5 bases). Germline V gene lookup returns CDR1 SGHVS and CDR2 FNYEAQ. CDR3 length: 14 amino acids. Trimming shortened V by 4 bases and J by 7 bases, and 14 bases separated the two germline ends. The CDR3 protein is CASSSLAENNEQFF. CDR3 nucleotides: TGTGCCAGCAGCTCCCTAGCAGAGAATAATGAGCAGTTCTTC. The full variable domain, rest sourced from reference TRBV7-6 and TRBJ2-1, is GAGVSQSPRYKVTKRGQDVALRCDPISGHVSLYWYRQALGQGPEFLTYFNYEAQQDKSGLPNDRFSAERPEGSISTLTIQRTEQRDSAMYRCASSSLAENNEQFFGPGTRLTVL.

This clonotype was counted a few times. The CDR3 here is CASSVAQGVTDTQYF. The CDR3 region has the DNA TGTGCCAGCAGCGTAGCACAGGGAGTCACAGATACGCAGTATTTT. This sequence joins TRBV9 and TRBJ2-3, with D tentatively TRBD1 (6 bases). V was trimmed by 0 bases and J by 2 bases, leaving 10 bases between them. This CDR3 spans 15 amino acids. Germline V gene data show CDR1 as SGDLS and CDR2 as YYNGEE.

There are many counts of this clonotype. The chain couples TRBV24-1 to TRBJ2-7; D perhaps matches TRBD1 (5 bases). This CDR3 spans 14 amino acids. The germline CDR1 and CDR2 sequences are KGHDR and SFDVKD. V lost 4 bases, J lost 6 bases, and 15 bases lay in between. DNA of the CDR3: TGTGCCACCAGTGAGGCAGGGAAGGGCGGCGAGCAGTACTTC. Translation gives CATSEAGKGGEQYF.

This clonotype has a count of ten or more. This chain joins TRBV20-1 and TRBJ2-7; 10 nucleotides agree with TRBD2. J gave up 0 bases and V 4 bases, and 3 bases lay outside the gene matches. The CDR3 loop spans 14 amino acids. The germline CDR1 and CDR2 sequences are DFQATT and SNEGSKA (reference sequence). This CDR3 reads CSAILAGISYEQYF. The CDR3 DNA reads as TGCAGTGCTATACTAGCGGGAATCTCCTACGAGCAGTACTTC.

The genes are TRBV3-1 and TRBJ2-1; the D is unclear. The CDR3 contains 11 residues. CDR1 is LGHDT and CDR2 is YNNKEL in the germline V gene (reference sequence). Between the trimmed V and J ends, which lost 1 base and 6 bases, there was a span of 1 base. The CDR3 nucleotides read TGTGCCAGCAGCCAAGCCAATGAGCAGTTCTTC. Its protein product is CASSQANEQFF.

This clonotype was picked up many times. The DNA for the CDR3 is TGTGCCAGCAGTCGAATTCGGACTAGCGGGAGGGAACCGTACGAGCAGTACTTC. This gives the protein CASSRIRTSGREPYEQYF. This chain uses TRBV6-6 with TRBJ2-7; 15 positions match TRBD2. The CDR3 runs to 18 residues. The germline V gene encodes CDR1 MNHNY and CDR2 SVGAGI (reference sequence). Losses at the gene ends were 5 bases for V and 4 bases for J; bases not matched to a gene: 12.

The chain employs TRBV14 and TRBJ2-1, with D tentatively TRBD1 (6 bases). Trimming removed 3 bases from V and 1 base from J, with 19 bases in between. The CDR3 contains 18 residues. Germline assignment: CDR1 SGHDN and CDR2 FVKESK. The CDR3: CASSQGEGVQLSYNEQFF. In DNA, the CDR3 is TGTGCCAGCAGCCAGGGAGAGGGGGTGCAGTTATCCTACAATGAGCAGTTCTTC.

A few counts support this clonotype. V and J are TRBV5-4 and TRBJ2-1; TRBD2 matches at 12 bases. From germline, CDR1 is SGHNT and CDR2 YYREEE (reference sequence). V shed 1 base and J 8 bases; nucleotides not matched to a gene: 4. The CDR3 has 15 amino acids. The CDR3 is CASSLWLAGGDEQFF. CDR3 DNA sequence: TGTGCCAGCAGCTTGTGGCTAGCGGGAGGGGATGAGCAGTTCTTC.

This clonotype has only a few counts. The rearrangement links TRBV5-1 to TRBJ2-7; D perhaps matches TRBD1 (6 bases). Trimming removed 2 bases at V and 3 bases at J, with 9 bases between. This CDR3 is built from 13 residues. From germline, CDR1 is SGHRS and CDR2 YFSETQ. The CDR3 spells CASSFGQLYEQYF. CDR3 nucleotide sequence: TGCGCCAGCAGCTTCGGACAGCTCTACGAGCAGTACTTC.

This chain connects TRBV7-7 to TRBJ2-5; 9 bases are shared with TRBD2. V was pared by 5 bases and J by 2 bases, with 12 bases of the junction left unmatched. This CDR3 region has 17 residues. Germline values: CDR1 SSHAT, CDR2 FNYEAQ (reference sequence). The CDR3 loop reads CASSPYSAGGKQETQYF. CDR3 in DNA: TGTGCCAGCAGCCCCTATTCAGCGGGGGGTAAACAAGAGACCCAGTACTTC.

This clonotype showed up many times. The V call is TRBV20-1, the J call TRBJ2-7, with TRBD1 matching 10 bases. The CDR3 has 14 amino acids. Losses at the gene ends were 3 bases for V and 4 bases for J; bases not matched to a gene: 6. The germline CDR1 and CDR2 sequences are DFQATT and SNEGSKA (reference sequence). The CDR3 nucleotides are TGCAGTGCTAGCACCGACAGGGGGCAGTACGAGCAGTACTTC. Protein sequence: CSASTDRGQYEQYF.

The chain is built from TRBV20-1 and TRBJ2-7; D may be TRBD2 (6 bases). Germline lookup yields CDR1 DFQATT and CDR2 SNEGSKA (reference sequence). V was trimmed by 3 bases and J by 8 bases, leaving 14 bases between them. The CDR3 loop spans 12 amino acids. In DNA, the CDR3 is TGCAGTGCTAGCCTGACTAGTAGGCAGCAGTACTTC. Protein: CSASLTSRQQYF.

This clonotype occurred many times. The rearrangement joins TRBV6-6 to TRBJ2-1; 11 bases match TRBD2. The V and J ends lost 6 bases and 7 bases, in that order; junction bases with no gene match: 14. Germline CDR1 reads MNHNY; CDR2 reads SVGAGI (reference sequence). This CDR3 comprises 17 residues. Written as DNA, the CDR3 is TGTGCCAGCAGCACCGGGACTAGCGGATCAAAAGGGAATGAGCAGTTCTTC. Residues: CASSTGTSGSKGNEQFF.

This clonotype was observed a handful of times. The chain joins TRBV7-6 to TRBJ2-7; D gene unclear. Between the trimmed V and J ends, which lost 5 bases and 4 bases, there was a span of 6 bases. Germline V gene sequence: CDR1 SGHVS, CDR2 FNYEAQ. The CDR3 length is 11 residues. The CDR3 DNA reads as TGTGCCAGCAGCCCCCCATACGAGCAGTACTTC. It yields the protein CASSPPYEQYF.

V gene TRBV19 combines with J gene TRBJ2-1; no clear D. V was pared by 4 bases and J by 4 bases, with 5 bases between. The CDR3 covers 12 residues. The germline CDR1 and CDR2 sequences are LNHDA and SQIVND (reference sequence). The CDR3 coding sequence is TGTGCCAGTAGTAGAGGATACAATGAGCAGTTCTTC. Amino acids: CASSRGYNEQFF.

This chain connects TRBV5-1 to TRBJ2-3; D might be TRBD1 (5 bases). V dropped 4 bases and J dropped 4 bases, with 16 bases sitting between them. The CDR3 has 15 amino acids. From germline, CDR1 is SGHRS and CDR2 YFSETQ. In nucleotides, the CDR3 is TGCGCCAGCAGCCGGATTCAGGGTTCTGCAGATACGCAGTATTTT. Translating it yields CASSRIQGSADTQYF. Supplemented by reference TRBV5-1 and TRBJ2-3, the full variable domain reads KAGVTQTPRYLIKTRGQQVTLSCSPISGHRSVSWYQQTPGQGLQFLFEYFSETQRNKGNFPGRFSGRQFSNSRSEMNVSTLELGDSALYLCASSRIQGSADTQYFGPGTRLTVL.

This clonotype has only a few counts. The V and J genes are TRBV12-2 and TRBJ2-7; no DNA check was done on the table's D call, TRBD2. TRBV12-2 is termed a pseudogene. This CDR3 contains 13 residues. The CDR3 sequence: CASRLVPDFRQYF. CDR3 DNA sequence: TGTGCAAGTCGCTTAGTTCCGGACTTTAGGCAGTACTTC.

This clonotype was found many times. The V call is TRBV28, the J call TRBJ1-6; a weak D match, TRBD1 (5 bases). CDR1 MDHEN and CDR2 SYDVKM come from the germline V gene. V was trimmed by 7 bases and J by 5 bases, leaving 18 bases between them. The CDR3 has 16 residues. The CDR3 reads CASKDGVGPNNSPLHF. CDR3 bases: TGTGCCAGCAAGGATGGGGTGGGACCTAATAATTCACCCCTCCACTTT.

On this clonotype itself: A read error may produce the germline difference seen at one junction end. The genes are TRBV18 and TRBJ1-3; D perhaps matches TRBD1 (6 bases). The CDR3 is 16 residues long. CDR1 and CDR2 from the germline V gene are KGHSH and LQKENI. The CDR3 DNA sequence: TGTGCCAGCTCATCGAGACAGGAACCCTCTGAAAACACCATATATTTT. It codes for CASSSRQEPSENTIYF.

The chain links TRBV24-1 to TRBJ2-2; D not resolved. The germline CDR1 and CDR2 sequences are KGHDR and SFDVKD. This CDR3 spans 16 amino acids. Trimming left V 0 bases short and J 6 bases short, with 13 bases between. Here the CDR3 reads CATSDLDGSKAGELFF. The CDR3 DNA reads TGTGCCACCAGTGATTTGGACGGGTCTAAGGCCGGGGAGCTGTTTTTT.

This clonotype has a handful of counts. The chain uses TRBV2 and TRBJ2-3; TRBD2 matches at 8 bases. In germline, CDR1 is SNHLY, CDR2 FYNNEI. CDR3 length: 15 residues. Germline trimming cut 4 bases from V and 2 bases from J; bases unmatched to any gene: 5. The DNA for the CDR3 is TGTGCCAGCAGTGGAAGAGCGGGAGTCACAGATACGCAGTATTTT. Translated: CASSGRAGVTDTQYF.

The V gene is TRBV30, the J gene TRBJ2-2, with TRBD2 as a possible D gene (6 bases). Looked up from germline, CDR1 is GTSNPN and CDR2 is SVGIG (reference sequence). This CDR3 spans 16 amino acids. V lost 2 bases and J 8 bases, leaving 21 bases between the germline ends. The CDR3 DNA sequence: TGTGCCTGGAGTTGGGAGGTCCGTCATAGGACAGGGGAGCTGTTTTTT. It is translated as CAWSWEVRHRTGELFF.

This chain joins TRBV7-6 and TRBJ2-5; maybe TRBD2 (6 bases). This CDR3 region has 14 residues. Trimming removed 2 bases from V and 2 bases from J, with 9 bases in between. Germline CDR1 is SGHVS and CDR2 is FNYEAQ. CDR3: CASSLLREQETQYF. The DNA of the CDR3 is TGTGCCAGCAGCTTACTCCGGGAGCAAGAGACCCAGTACTTC.

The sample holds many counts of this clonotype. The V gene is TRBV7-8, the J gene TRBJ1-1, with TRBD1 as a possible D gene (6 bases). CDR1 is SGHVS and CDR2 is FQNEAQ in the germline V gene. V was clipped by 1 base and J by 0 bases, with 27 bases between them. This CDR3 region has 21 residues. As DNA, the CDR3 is TGTGCCAGCAGCTTAGTCCCCCTCTCCGGGACACCGTATCCCCTGAACACTGAAGCTTTCTTT. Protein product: CASSLVPLSGTPYPLNTEAFF.

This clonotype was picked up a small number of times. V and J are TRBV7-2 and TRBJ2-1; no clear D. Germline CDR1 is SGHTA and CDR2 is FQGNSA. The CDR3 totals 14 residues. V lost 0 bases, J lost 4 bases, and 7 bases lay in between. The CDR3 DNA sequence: TGTGCCAGCAGCTTAGCGCGGAGTTACAATGAGCAGTTCTTC. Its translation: CASSLARSYNEQFF.

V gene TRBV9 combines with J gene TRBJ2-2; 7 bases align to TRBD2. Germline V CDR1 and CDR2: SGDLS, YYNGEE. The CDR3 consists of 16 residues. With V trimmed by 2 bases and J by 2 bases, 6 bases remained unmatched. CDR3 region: CASSVTPSGNTGELFF. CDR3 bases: TGTGCCAGCAGCGTTACGCCTAGCGGTAACACCGGGGAGCTGTTTTTT.

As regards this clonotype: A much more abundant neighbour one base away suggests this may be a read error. Written as DNA, the CDR3 is TGTGTCAGCAGCCCGGACAGGGGGCTTACCGAGCAGTACTTC. It encodes CVSSPDRGLTEQYF. V is TRBV6-5 and J is TRBJ2-7, with TRBD1 matching 11 bases. Germline CDR1 is MNHEY and CDR2 is SVGAGI. The CDR3 extends over 14 amino acids.